The 27 T cell receptor beta chains listed next were all sequenced from one sample in a study of T cell repertoires in aging, cancer and after chemotherapy. Peripheral blood genomic DNA, not sorted cells or RNA, was the template. Rearranged V-D-J TRB sequences were amplified with a mixed TRB-A/B primer pool. TCRdb analysed the multiplex PCR reads with MiXCR anew, one entry per CDR3 protein. The sample comprises approximately 11,000 distinct CDR3 sequences, 25% to 30% of which are singletons, and approximately 2% rests with the top ten. The sequenced sample consisted of blood. These receptors originate from a human donor in good health.

This clonotype was seen a handful of times. The chain carries TRBV7-9 and TRBJ1-2, with D unclear. The CDR3 sequence is 14 residues long. V was cut by 1 base and J by 5 bases, with 11 bases left in between. CDR1 is SEHNR, CDR2 FQNEAQ, per germline (reference sequence). The CDR3 region has the DNA TGTGCCAGCAGCTTAGTTTCGCAGACGTATGGCTACACCTTC. It specifies CASSLVSQTYGYTF.

The chain recombines TRBV6-2 or TRBV6-3 with TRBJ1-5, with 7 bases that match TRBD1. Trimming cost V 6 bases and J 0 bases; bases outside gene matches: 8. CDR3 length: 16 amino acids. The germline V gene encodes CDR1 MNHEY and CDR2 SVGEGT. The DNA of the CDR3 is TGTGCCAGCAGGATACAGGGGCGAAGTAGCAATCAGCCCCAGCATTTT. Amino acids: CASRIQGRSSNQPQHF.

This clonotype occurred a few times. This chain connects TRBV24-1 to TRBJ2-1; a possible D gene is TRBD2 (6 bases). The V gene's germline CDR1 is KGHDR and CDR2 SFDVKD. This CDR3 is 16 amino acids long. V lost 4 bases and J lost 9, with 21 bases in between. The CDR3 sequence is CATSDPRPGETGEQFF. As DNA, the CDR3 is TGTGCCACCAGTGACCCTCGACCGGGGGAGACTGGTGAGCAGTTCTTC.

This clonotype was counted a few times. The gene calls are TRBV11-3 and TRBJ2-2, with D unclear. Germline V gene lookup returns CDR1 SGHNT and CDR2 YENEEA. The V end was cut by 1 base, the J end by 3 bases, with 3 bases between. There are 13 residues in the CDR3. This chain's CDR3 is CASSLGDTGELFF. As DNA, the CDR3 is TGTGCCAGCAGCTTAGGGGACACCGGGGAGCTGTTTTTT.

The CDR3 region is CASSLGSGADTQYF. The CDR3 DNA sequence: TGTGCCAGCAGCTTAGGTAGCGGCGCAGATACGCAGTATTTT. The rearrangement joins TRBV7-2 to TRBJ2-3; maybe TRBD2 (6 bases). CDR3 length: 14 amino acids. From germline, CDR1 is SGHTA and CDR2 FQGNSA. V dropped 1 base and J dropped 4 bases, with 9 bases sitting between them. Complete variable domain (other parts from reference TRBV7-2 and TRBJ2-3): GAGVSQSPSNKVTEKGKDVELRCDPISGHTALYWYRQSLGQGLEFLIYFQGNSAPDKSGLPSDRFSAERTGGSVSTLTIQRTQQEDSAVYLCASSLGSGADTQYFGPGTRLTVL.

The sample holds a few counts of this clonotype. The genes are TRBV4-3 and TRBJ1-2; D might be TRBD1 (5 bases). The CDR3 contains 16 residues. V dropped 0 bases and J dropped 4 bases, with 15 bases sitting between them. Germline CDR1 is LGHNA and CDR2 is YSLEER. The CDR3 region is CASSQDGLGTLYGYTF. The CDR3 bases are TGCGCCAGCAGCCAAGATGGATTGGGGACCCTCTATGGCTACACCTTC.

This clonotype was seen a single time. V usage is TRBV28 and J usage is TRBJ1-1; TRBD1 aligns across 10 bases. The V gene's germline CDR1 is MDHEN and CDR2 SYDVKM. Trimming removed 3 bases from V and 1 base from J; junction bases left unmatched: 5. The CDR3 has 16 residues. Written as DNA, the CDR3 is TGTGCCAGCAGTTTGGGACAGGGGACGTGGAACACTGAAGCTTTCTTT. Residues: CASSLGQGTWNTEAFF.

This clonotype has a handful of counts. The V gene is TRBV30, the J gene TRBJ2-2; a weak D match, TRBD1 (5 bases). Deletions cut 4 bases from V and 6 bases from J, with 15 bases between. The CDR3 runs to 14 residues. Germline V CDR1 and CDR2: GTSNPN, SVGIG (reference sequence). The chain's CDR3 is CAWNKIQGAGELFF. The CDR3 DNA is TGTGCCTGGAACAAAATCCAGGGCGCCGGGGAGCTGTTTTTT.

This clonotype is a singleton in its sample. The V gene is TRBV5-1, the J gene TRBJ2-3, with a tentative D call TRBD1 (6 bases). The CDR3 contains 19 residues. The germline CDR1 and CDR2 sequences are SGHRS and YFSETQ. V lost 0 bases, J lost 0 bases, and 20 bases lay in between. The CDR3 loop reads CASSLAGPTGTTSTDTQYF. CDR3 sequence (DNA): TGCGCCAGCAGCTTGGCGGGGCCAACCGGGACAACTAGCACAGATACGCAGTATTTT.

This chain links TRBV24-1 with TRBJ2-3; 10 nucleotides agree with TRBD1. Germline V lookup: CDR1 KGHDR, CDR2 SFDVKD. The ends lost 3 bases at V and 0 bases at J; junction bases unmatched: 5. This CDR3 is 17 amino acids long. CDR3 region: CATSDGGQGISTDTQYF. CDR3 DNA sequence: TGTGCCACCAGTGATGGGGGACAGGGGATTAGCACAGATACGCAGTATTTT.

By share, this clonotype counts as medium-sized. The J gene is TRBJ2-3, the V gene TRBV29-1; D may match TRBD1 or TRBD2 (5 bases each). Trimming removed 1 base from V and 6 bases from J, with 5 bases in between. The V gene's germline CDR1 is SQVTM and CDR2 ANQGSEA. The CDR3 contains 11 residues. The CDR3 bases are TGCAGCGTTGAAGGGGGGGATACGCAGTATTTT. It encodes CSVEGGDTQYF.

A few counts support this clonotype. The rearrangement joins TRBV5-6 to TRBJ2-7; possibly TRBD1 or TRBD2 for D (6 bases each). Germline lookup yields CDR1 SGHDT and CDR2 YYEEEE. The CDR3 sequence is 14 residues long. Trimming removed 1 base from V and 5 bases from J, with 13 bases in between. CDR3 DNA: TGTGCCAGCAGCTTGTATGGGGGGCCTAACGAGCAGTACTTC. Protein sequence: CASSLYGGPNEQYF.

The V and J genes are TRBV7-3 and TRBJ1-5; weak D call: TRBD1 (5 bases). This CDR3 contains 13 residues. Germline V gene data show CDR1 as SGHTA and CDR2 as FQGTGA. Trimming left V 0 bases short and J 9 bases short, with 9 bases between. CDR3 residues: CASSLTGGMPQHF. The CDR3 region has the DNA TGTGCCAGCAGCTTAACGGGGGGGATGCCCCAGCATTTT.

This chain joins TRBV12-3 or TRBV12-4 and TRBJ2-3; D is undetermined. The CDR3 consists of 13 residues. V gave up 10 bases and J gave up 2 bases, with 13 bases separating them. This chain's CDR3 is CATRLGSTDTQYF. The CDR3 DNA follows: TGTGCCACCAGGCTTGGATCCACAGATACGCAGTATTTT.

This clonotype occurred a few times. The chain carries TRBV20-1 and TRBJ1-6; 7 bases line up with TRBD1. Germline V gives CDR1 DFQATT, CDR2 SNEGSKA (reference sequence). Trimming cost V 3 bases and J 5 bases; bases outside gene matches: 10. The CDR3 consists of 16 residues. The CDR3 DNA follows: TGCAGTGCTAGTGCGCTTGGAGGGACAGATAATTCACCCCTCCACTTT. It encodes CSASALGGTDNSPLHF.

This chain connects TRBV28 to TRBJ1-1; the D gene is possibly TRBD1 (5 bases). The germline V and J ends were trimmed by 2 bases and 7 bases, with 14 bases remaining between them. CDR3 size: 14 residues. Germline V gene data show CDR1 as MDHEN and CDR2 as SYDVKM. Here the CDR3 DNA reads TGTGCCAGCAGTTTACGAGGGGACGGATATGAAGCTTTCTTT. Its protein product is CASSLRGDGYEAFF.

The rearrangement uses TRBV29-1 and TRBJ1-1, with a tentative D call TRBD1 (6 bases). This CDR3 has 11 residues. Germline CDR1 SQVTM, CDR2 ANQGSEA. V was pared by 3 bases and J by 4 bases, with 6 bases between. CDR3 amino acids: CSVDRGTEAFF. The CDR3 DNA reads TGCAGCGTTGACAGGGGCACTGAAGCTTTCTTT.

This chain uses TRBV19 with TRBJ2-3; 14 nucleotides agree with TRBD2. This CDR3 contains 15 residues. V lost 5 bases and J lost 6; bases outside the gene matches: 4. Germline loops: CDR1 LNHDA, CDR2 SQIVND (reference sequence). CDR3 protein: CASSWTSGGMDTQYF. In nucleotides, the CDR3 is TGTGCCAGTAGTTGGACTAGCGGGGGGATGGATACGCAGTATTTT. The variable domain in full, with the rest retrieved from reference TRBV19 and TRBJ2-3, is DGGITQSPKYLFRKEGQNVTLSCEQNLNHDAMYWYRQDPGQGLRLIYYSQIVNDFQKGDIAEGYSVSREKKESFPLTVTSAQKNPTAFYLCASSWTSGGMDTQYFGPGTRLTVL.

In its sample, this clonotype was seen a few times. The V gene is TRBV7-9, the J gene TRBJ2-7; a weak D match, TRBD1 (6 bases). The CDR3 is 15 residues long. V was trimmed by 4 bases and J by 0 bases, leaving 13 bases between them. CDR1 is SEHNR and CDR2 is FQNEAQ in the germline V gene (reference sequence). CDR3 sequence (DNA): TGTGCCAGCAGCTACAGGGAGATAAGCTCCTACGAGCAGTACTTC. Residues: CASSYREISSYEQYF.

The chain employs TRBV19 and TRBJ2-7; 9 nucleotides line up with TRBD1. V shed 7 bases, J shed 6 bases, and the junction held 7 bases outside the gene matches. Per the germline V gene, CDR1 is LNHDA and CDR2 is SQIVND (reference sequence). CDR3 length: 13 residues. CDR3 nucleotides: TGTGCCAGTACCCCACAGGGGGCAGGCGAGCAGTACTTC. Translated, it gives CASTPQGAGEQYF.

CDR3 sequence reads: CASSSHRQGHQETQYF. The CDR3 DNA follows: TGTGCCAGTAGCAGCCATCGACAGGGGCACCAAGAGACCCAGTACTTC. The rearrangement joins TRBV19 to TRBJ2-5; 8 bases align to TRBD1. The V segment lost 6 bases and the J segment 0 bases; nucleotides outside the gene matches: 9. CDR1 is LNHDA and CDR2 is SQIVND in the germline V gene (reference sequence). The CDR3 runs to 16 residues. The full variable domain, completed using reference TRBV19 and TRBJ2-5, is DGGITQSPKYLFRKEGQNVTLSCEQNLNHDAMYWYRQDPGQGLRLIYYSQIVNDFQKGDIAEGYSVSREKKESFPLTVTSAQKNPTAFYLCASSSHRQGHQETQYFGPGTRLLVL.

This clonotype was counted a few times. The chain joins TRBV20-1 to TRBJ2-7; tentatively, D is TRBD2 (7 bases). The V gene's germline CDR1 is DFQATT and CDR2 SNEGSKA (reference sequence). The germline V and J ends were trimmed by 5 bases and 3 bases, with 23 bases remaining between them. This CDR3 region has 16 residues. CDR3 amino acids: CSALRGGAGRVYEQYF. Written as DNA, the CDR3 is TGCAGTGCTCTGAGAGGGGGGGCCGGAAGAGTCTACGAGCAGTACTTC.

There are a few counts of this clonotype. The J gene is TRBJ2-6, the V gene TRBV6-6, with D tentatively TRBD1 (6 bases). The V gene lost 0 bases and the J gene lost 0 bases, with 9 bases spanning the gap. Per germline, CDR1 MNHNY and CDR2 SVGAGI (reference sequence). The CDR3 length is 17 residues. This CDR3 reads CASSYSGTNSGANVLTF. DNA of the CDR3: TGTGCCAGCAGTTACTCCGGGACAAACTCTGGGGCCAACGTCCTGACTTTC.

The chain combines TRBV15 with TRBJ1-1; no reliable D call. Trimming cost V 1 base and J 2 bases, with 5 bases left between them. Germline V gene lookup returns CDR1 LNHNV and CDR2 YYDKDF (reference sequence). The CDR3 is made up of 13 amino acids. CDR3 sequence (DNA): TGTGCCACCAGCAGAGCTGTAAACACTGAAGCTTTCTTT. Translated, it gives CATSRAVNTEAFF.

Only a few counts were recorded for this clonotype. J is TRBJ1-2 and V is TRBV27; no firm D call. Germline CDR1 and CDR2: MNHEY and SMNVEV (reference sequence). The CDR3 has 14 residues. V lost 6 bases, J lost 7 bases, and 18 bases lay in between. The CDR3 protein is CASSPRSMLGGYTF. CDR3 bases: TGTGCCAGCAGCCCGAGGTCTATGCTAGGTGGCTACACCTTC.

This clonotype has only a few counts. This rearrangement joins TRBV7-2 to TRBJ1-5, with 11 bases that match TRBD1. V shed 5 bases, J shed 6 bases, and the junction held 3 bases outside the gene matches. This CDR3 has 14 residues. Germline lookup yields CDR1 SGHTA and CDR2 FQGNSA. The CDR3 loop reads CASSRDRGSQPQHF. DNA for the CDR3: TGTGCCAGCAGCCGGGACAGGGGGAGTCAGCCCCAGCATTTT. The complete variable domain, with remaining parts taken from reference TRBV7-2 and TRBJ1-5, reads GAGVSQSPSNKVTEKGKDVELRCDPISGHTALYWYRQSLGQGLEFLIYFQGNSAPDKSGLPSDRFSAERTGGSVSTLTIQRTQQEDSAVYLCASSRDRGSQPQHFGDGTRLSIL.

This clonotype was counted a single time. A much bigger clone sits one base away, suggesting this may be a read error. The chain joins TRBV6-2 or TRBV6-3 to TRBJ2-7; maybe TRBD2 (5 bases). Germline values: CDR1 MNHEY, CDR2 SVGEGT. V shed 8 bases and J shed 1 base, with 12 bases lying between them. The CDR3 runs 13 residues. The CDR3 spells CASRKAGSYEQYF. The CDR3 coding sequence is TGTGCCAGCCGAAAGGCGGGTTCCTACGAGCAGTACTTC.